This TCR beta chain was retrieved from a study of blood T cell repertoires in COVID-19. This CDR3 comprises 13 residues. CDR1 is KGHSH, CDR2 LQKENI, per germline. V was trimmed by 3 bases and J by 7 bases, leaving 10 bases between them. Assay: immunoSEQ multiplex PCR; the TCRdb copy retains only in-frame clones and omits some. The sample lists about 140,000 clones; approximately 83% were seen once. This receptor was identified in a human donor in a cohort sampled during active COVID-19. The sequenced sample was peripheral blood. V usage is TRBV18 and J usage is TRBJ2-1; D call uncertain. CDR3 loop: CASSPFLGNEQFF. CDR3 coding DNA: TGTGCCAGCTCACCTTTTCTAGGTAATGAGCAGTTCTTC.